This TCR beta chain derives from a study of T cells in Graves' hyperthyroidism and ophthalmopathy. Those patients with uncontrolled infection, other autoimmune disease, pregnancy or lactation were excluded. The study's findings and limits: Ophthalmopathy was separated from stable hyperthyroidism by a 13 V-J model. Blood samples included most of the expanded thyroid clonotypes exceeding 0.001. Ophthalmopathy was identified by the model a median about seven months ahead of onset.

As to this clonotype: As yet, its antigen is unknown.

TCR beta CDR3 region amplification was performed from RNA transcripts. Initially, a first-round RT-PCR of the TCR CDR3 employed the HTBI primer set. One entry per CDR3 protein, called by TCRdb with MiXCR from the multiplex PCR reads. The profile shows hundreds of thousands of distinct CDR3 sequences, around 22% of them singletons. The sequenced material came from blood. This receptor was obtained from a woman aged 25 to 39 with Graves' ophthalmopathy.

This CDR3 reads CASSPFGTGRTQETQYF. The CDR3 nucleotides read TGTGCCAGCAGCCCATTTGGGACCGGGAGGACACAAGAGACCCAGTACTTC. The chain is built from TRBV12-3 or TRBV12-4 and TRBJ2-5, with 7 positions matching TRBD2. CDR3 size: 17 residues. With V trimmed by 6 bases and J by 2 bases, 15 bases remained unmatched.